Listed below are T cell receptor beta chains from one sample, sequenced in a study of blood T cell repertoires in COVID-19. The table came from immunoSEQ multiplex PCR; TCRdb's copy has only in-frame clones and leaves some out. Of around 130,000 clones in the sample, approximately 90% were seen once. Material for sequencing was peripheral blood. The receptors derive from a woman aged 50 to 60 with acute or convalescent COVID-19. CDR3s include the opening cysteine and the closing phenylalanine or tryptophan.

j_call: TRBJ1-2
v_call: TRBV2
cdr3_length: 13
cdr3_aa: CASITDREYGYTF

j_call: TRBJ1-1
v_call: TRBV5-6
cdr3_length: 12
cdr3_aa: CASSFLNTEAFF

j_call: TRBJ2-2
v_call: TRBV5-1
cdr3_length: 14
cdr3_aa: CASMTTGGTGELFF

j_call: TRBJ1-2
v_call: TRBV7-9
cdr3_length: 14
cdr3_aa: CASSPGQSNYGYTF

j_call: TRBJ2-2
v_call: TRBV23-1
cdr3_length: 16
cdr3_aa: CASRSSRGSSNRELFF

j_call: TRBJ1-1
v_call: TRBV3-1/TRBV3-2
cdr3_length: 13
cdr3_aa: CASSQESRTEAFF

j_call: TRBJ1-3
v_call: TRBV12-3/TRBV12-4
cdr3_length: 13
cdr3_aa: CASGSGSGNTIYF

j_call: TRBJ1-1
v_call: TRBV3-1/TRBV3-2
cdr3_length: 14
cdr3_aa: CASSRGTGNTEAFF

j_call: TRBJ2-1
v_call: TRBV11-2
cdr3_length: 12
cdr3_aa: CASRPSANEQFF

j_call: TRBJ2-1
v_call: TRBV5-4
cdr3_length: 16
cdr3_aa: CASSYNRGGNYNEQFF

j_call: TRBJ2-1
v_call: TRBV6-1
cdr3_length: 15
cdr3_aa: CASSETSGRRNEQFF

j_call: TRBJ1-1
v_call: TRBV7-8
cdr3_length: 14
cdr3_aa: CASRTIATRGEAFF

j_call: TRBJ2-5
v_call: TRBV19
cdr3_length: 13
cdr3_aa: CASSRANQETQYF

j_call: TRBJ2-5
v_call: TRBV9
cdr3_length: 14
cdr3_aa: CASSVLPFGETQYF

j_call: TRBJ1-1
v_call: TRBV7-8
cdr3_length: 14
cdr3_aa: CASSPREWNTEAFF

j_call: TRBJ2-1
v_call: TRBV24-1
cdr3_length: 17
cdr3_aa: CATSKGDRGRLYNEQFF

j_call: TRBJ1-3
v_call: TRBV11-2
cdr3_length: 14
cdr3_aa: CASSLRDSGNTIYF

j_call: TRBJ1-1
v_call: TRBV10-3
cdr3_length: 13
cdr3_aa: CAITGGRYTEAFF

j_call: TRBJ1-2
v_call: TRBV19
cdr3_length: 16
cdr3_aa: CASSITLGTANYGYTF

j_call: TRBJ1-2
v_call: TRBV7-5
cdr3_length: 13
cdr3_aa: CVRSPGQGWGYTF

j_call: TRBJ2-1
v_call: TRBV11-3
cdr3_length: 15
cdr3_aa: CASSLVGREINEQFF

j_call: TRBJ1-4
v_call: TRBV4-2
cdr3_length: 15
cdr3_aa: CASSQQGQVLKKLFF

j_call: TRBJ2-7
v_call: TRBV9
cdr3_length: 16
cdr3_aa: CASSPHEGGGSYEQYF

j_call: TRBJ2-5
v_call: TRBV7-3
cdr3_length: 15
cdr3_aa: CASSLTGDSGETQYF

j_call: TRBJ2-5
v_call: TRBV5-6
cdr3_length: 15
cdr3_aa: CASSPGDPHQETQYF

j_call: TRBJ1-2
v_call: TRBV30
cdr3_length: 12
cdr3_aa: CARRTGNYGYTF

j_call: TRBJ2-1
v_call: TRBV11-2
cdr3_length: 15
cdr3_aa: CASSLGGLVYNEQFF

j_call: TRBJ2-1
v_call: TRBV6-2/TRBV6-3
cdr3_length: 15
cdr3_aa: CASSYYAGGPNEQFF

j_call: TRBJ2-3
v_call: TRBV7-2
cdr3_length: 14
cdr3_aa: CASSRGQYTDTQYF

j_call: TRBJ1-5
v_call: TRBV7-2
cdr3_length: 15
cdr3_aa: CASSPDRGSNQPQHF

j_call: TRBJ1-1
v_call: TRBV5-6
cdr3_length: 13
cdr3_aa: CASSFGDSREAFF